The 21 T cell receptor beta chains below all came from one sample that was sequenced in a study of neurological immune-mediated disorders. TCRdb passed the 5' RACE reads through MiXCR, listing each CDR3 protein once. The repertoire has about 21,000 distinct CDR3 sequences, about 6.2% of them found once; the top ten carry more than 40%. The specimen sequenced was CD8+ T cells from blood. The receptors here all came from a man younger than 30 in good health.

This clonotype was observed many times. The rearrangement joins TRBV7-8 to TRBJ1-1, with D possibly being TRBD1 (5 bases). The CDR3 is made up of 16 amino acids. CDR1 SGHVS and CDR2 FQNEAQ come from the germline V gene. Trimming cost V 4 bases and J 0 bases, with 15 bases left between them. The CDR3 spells CASSSAGGLMNTEAFF. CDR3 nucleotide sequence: TGTGCCAGCAGCTCCGCCGGGGGACTCATGAACACTGAAGCTTTCTTT.

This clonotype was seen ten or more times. In nucleotides, the CDR3 is TGTGCCAGCACCTCACCGGGTCCTACCAAAAACATTCAGTACTTC. Amino acids: CASTSPGPTKNIQYF. J is TRBJ2-4 and V is TRBV6-2 or TRBV6-3; D uncertain. Germline values: CDR1 MNHEY, CDR2 SVGEGT. This CDR3 is 15 amino acids long. V lost 7 bases and J lost 2, with 15 bases in between.

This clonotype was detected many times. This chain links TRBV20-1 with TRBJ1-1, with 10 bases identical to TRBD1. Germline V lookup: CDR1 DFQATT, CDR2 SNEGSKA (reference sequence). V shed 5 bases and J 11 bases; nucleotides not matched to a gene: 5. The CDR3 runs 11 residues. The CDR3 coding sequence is TGCAGTGCTCTGGGACAGGGGACCGCTTTCTTT. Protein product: CSALGQGTAFF.

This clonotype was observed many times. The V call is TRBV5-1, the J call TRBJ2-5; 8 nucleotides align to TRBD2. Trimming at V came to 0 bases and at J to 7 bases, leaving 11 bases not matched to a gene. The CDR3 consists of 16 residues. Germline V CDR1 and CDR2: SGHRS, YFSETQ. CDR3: CASSLEGSGVSGTQYF. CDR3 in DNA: TGCGCCAGCAGCTTGGAGGGTAGCGGGGTCTCGGGGACCCAGTACTTC.

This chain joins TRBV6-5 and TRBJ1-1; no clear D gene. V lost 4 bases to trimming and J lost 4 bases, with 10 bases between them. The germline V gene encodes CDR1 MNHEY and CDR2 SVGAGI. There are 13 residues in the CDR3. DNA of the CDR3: TGTGCCAGCAGTTGGAAAGGTAGCACTGAAGCTTTCTTT. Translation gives CASSWKGSTEAFF.

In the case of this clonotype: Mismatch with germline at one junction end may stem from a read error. CDR3: CASSLGGAGGGTEAFF. In DNA, the CDR3 is TGTGCCAGCAGCTTAGGGGGGGCCGGAGGAGGCACTGAAGCTTTCTTC. V gene TRBV7-6 combines with J gene TRBJ1-1; D perhaps matches TRBD1 (6 bases). CDR3 size: 16 residues. Per germline, CDR1 SGHVS and CDR2 FNYEAQ.

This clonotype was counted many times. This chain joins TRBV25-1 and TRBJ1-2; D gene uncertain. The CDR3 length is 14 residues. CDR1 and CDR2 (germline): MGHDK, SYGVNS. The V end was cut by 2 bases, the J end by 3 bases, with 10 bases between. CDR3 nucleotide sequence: TGTGCCAGCAGTGAAGGAATTGATGACTATGGCTACACCTTC. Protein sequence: CASSEGIDDYGYTF.

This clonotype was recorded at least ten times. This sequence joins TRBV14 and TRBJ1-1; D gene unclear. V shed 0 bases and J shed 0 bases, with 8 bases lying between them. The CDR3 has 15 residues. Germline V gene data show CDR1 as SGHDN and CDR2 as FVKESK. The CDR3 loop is CASSQDRTMNTEAFF. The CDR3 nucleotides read TGTGCCAGCAGCCAAGATCGGACTATGAACACTGAAGCTTTCTTT.

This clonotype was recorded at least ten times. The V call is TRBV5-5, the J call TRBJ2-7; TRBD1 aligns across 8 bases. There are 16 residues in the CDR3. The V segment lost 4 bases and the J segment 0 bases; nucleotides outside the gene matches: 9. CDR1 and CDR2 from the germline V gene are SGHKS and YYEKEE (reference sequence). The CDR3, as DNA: TGTGCCAGCAGCGGGTCCACAGGGGGAAGCTCCTACGAGCAGTACTTC. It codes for CASSGSTGGSSYEQYF.

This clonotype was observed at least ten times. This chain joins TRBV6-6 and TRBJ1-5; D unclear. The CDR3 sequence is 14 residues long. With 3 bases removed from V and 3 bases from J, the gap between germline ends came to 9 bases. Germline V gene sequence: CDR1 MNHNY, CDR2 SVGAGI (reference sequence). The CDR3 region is CASSYVGLNQPQHF. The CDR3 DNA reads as TGTGCCAGCAGTTATGTGGGCCTCAATCAGCCCCAGCATTTT.

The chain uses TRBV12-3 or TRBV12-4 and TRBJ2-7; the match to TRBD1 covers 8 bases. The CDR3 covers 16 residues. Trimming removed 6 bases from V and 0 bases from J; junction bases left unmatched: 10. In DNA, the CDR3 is TGTGCCAGCAGCTTTTGGCCGGGACAGGTCTCCTACGAGCAGTACTTC. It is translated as CASSFWPGQVSYEQYF.

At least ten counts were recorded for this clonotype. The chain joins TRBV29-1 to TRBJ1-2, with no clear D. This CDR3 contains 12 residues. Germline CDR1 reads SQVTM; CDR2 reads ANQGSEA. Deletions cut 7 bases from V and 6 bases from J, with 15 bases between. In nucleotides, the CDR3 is TGCAGCGCTCGCTGGGGTGTTGATGGCTACACCTTC. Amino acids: CSARWGVDGYTF.

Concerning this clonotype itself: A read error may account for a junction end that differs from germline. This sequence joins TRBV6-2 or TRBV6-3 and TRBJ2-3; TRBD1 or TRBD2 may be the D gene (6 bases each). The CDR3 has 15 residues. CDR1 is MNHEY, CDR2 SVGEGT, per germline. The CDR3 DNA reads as TGTGCCAGCACCGTGACTAGAGGGGGAGGTGATACGAAGTATTTT. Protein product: CASTVTRGGGDTKYF.

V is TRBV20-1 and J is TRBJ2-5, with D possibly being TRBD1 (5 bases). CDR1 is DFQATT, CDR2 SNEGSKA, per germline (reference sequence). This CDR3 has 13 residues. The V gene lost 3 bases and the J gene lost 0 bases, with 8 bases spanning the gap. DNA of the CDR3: TGCAGTGCTAGGGGGCAAAACCAAGAGACCCAGTACTTC. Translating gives CSARGQNQETQYF.

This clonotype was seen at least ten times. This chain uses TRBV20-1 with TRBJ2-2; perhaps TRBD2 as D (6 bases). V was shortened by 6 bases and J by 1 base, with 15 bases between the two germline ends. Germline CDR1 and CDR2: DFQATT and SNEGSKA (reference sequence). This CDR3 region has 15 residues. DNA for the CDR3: TGCAGTGCCACCCCGGGACTTCGGAACACCGGGGAGCTGTTTTTT. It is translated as CSATPGLRNTGELFF.

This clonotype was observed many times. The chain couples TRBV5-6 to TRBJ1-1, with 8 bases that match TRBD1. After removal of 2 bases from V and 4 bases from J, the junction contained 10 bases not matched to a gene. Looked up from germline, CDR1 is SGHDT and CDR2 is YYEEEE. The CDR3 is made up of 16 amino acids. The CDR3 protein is CASSLAYRGSVTEAFF. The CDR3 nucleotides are TGTGCCAGCAGCTTAGCCTACAGGGGGTCGGTCACTGAAGCTTTCTTT.

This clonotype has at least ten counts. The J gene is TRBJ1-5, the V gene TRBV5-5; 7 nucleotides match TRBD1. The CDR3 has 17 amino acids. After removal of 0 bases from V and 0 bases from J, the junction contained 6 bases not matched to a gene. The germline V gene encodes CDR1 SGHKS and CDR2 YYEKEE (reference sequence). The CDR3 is CASSLGAGGYSNQPQHF. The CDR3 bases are TGTGCCAGCAGCTTGGGCGCAGGGGGATATAGCAATCAGCCCCAGCATTTT.

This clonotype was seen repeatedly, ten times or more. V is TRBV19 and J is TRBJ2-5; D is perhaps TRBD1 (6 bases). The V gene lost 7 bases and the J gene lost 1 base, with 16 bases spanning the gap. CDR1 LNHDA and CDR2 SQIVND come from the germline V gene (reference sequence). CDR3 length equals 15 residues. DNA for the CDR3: TGTGCCAGTAAAAGGACAGCCAAGGGCCAAGAGACCCAGTACTTC. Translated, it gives CASKRTAKGQETQYF. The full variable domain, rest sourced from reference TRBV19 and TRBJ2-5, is DGGITQSPKYLFRKEGQNVTLSCEQNLNHDAMYWYRQDPGQGLRLIYYSQIVNDFQKGDIAEGYSVSREKKESFPLTVTSAQKNPTAFYLCASKRTAKGQETQYFGPGTRLLVL.

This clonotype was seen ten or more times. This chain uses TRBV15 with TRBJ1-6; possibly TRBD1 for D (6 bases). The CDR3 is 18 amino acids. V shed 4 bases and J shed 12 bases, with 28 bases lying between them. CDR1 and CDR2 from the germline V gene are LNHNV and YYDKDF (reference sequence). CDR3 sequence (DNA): TGTGCCACCAGCAAACCATCGGATGGGGGCGGTCGAAACGTACCCCTCCACTTT. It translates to CATSKPSDGGGRNVPLHF.

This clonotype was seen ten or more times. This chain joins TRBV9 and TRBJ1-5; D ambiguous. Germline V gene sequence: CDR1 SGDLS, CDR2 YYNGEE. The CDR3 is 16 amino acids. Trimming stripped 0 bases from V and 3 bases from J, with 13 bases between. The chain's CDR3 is CASSVGVGEFNQPQHF. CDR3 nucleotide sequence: TGTGCCAGCAGCGTAGGAGTTGGGGAGTTCAATCAGCCCCAGCATTTT. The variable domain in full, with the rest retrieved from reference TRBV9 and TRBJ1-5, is DSGVTQTPKHLITATGQRVTLRCSPRSGDLSVYWYQQSLDQGLQFLIQYYNGEERAKGNILERFSAQQFPDLHSELNLSSLELGDSALYFCASSVGVGEFNQPQHFGDGTRLSIL.

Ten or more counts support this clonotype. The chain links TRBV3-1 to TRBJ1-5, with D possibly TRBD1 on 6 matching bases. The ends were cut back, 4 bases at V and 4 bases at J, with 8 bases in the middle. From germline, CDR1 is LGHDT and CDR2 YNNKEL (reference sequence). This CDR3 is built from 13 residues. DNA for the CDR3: TGTGCCAGCAGCCCAGGGGTAAATCAGCCCCAGCATTTT. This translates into CASSPGVNQPQHF.